The T cell receptor beta chain under discussion was sequenced for a study of CD8+ T cells in alopecia areata. Treatment: oral pan-JAK inhibitor, 5-10 mg twice daily. It was cDNA, reverse transcribed from extracted RNA, that served as the sequencing template. Some clones are missing from TCRdb's copy, which holds only in-frame ones; the method was immunoSEQ multiplex PCR. The sample records approximately 200,000 clones, 43% being singletons. Looked up from germline, CDR1 is SNHLY and CDR2 is FYNNEI. There are 11 residues in the CDR3. Losses at the gene ends were 8 bases for V and 15 bases for J; bases not matched to a gene: 5. This clone was found a few times.

This sequence was found in a human donor with alopecia areata. V is TRBV2 and J is TRBJ2-1; 12 bases match TRBD2. The sequences come from CD4+ T cells sorted from blood, collected at approximately week 36, from a patient treated with tofacitinib. This chain's CDR3 is CASATLAGGFF. The CDR3 DNA follows: TGTGCCAGCGCCACACTAGCGGGAGGGTTCTTC.